This TCR beta chain emerged from a study of blood T cell repertoires in COVID-19. Study-wide context: Italy, Spain and the United States were the sources of the convalescent and acute COVID-19 samples.

Profiling relied on immunoSEQ multiplex PCR, and the TCRdb table lists in-frame clones only, not all of them. Among around 160,000 clones, about 88% were seen once, and the ten largest hold roughly a sixth. CDR1 is SGHRS and CDR2 is YFSETQ in the germline V gene. V dropped 2 bases and J dropped 4 bases, with 18 bases sitting between them. The CDR3 extends over 16 amino acids. The origin of this receptor is a man between 60 and 75 years old with active or convalescent COVID-19. Sequencing input: peripheral blood. V usage is TRBV5-1 and J usage is TRBJ1-1, with D perhaps TRBD1 (6 bases). The CDR3 DNA reads as TGCGCCAGCAGCTTAAGATCACAGGGTAGGGGCACTGAAGCTTTCTTT. Translating gives CASSLRSQGRGTEAFF.